Described below is a single TCR beta chain sequence and its context. The antigen remains unidentified. CDR1 SNHLY and CDR2 FYNNEI come from the germline V gene. Trimming stripped 6 bases from V and 0 bases from J, with 9 bases between. There are 14 residues in the CDR3. These data originate in a study of cytomegalovirus exposure and HLA in healthy donors. Whole-study findings and limits: Analysis was performed later, and it showed HLA-associated TCR beta chains to be more clonally expanded than equally common others. DRB1 had the most TCR associations and HLA-C the fewest, a later analysis found, with rates varying by HLA locus.

It was with 60 Vbeta and 13 Jbeta primers that the PCR ran. Sequenced by immunoSEQ multiplex PCR; TCRdb stores in-frame clones only, minus some. The repertoire holds over 150,000 clones, with 80% as singletons. This clonotype was sampled from a man under 40 in good health and CMV-seropositive. Material for sequencing was PBMCs. The gene calls are TRBV2 and TRBJ1-5; D might be TRBD1 (5 bases). The CDR3 DNA follows: TGTGCCAGCAGGGGACTGGCTAGCAATCAGCCCCAGCATTTT. The encoded protein is CASRGLASNQPQHF.